This T cell receptor beta chain was captured in a study of T cell responses to AZD1222 COVID-19 vaccine. Study-wide results and limits: The donors showed a predominance of white British ancestry and of females, with possible underestimation of clonal diversity. Reports say nearly half of spike-specific TCRs go after unmutated variant regions. Across the whole spike, CD4 TCRs peaked at regions 160-218 and 743-854.

With regard to this clone: Antigen unknown.

CDR1 and CDR2 from the germline V gene are DFQATT and SNEGSKA (reference sequence). This CDR3 region has 14 residues. With 3 bases removed from V and 2 bases from J, the gap between germline ends came to 13 bases. Profiling relied on immunoSEQ multiplex PCR, and the TCRdb table lists in-frame clones only, not all of them. The table records around 140,000 clones, 90% to 95% of them present only once. Whether given at about 4 or about 12 weeks, second doses were pooled. The TCR sequence derives from an adult who received the AZD1222 COVID-19 vaccine. The gene calls are TRBV20-1 and TRBJ1-2; D is uncertain. The input for sequencing was peripheral blood, taken 28 days after the second AZD1222 dose. DNA of the CDR3: TGCAGTGCTAGTCTCACAGCAACCAACTATGGCTACACCTTC. This translates into CSASLTATNYGYTF.